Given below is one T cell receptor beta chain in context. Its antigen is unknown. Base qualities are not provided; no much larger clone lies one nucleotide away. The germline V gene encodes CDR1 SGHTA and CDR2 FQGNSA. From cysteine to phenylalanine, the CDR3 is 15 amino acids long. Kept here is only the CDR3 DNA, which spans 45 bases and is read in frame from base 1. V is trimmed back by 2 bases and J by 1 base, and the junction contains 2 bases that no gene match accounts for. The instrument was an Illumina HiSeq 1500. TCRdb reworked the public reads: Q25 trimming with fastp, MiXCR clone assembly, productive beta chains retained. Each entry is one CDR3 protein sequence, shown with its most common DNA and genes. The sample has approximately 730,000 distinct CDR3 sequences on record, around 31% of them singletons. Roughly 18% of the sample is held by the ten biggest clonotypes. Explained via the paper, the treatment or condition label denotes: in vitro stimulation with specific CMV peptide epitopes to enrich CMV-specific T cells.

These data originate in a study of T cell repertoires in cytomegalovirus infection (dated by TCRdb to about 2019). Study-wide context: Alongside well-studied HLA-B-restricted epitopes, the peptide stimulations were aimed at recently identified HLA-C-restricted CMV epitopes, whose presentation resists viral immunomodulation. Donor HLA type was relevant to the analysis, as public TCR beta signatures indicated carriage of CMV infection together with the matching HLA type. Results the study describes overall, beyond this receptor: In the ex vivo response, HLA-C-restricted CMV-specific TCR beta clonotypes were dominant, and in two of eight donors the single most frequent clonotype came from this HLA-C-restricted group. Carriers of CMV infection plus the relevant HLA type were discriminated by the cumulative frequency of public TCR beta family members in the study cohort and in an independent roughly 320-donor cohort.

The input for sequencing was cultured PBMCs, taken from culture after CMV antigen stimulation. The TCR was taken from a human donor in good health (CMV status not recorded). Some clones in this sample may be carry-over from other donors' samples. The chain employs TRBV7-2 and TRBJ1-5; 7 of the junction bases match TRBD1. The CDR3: CASSLNRGSNQPQHF. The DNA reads TGTGCCAGCAGCTTAAACAGGGGAAGCAATCAGCCCCAGCATTTT.